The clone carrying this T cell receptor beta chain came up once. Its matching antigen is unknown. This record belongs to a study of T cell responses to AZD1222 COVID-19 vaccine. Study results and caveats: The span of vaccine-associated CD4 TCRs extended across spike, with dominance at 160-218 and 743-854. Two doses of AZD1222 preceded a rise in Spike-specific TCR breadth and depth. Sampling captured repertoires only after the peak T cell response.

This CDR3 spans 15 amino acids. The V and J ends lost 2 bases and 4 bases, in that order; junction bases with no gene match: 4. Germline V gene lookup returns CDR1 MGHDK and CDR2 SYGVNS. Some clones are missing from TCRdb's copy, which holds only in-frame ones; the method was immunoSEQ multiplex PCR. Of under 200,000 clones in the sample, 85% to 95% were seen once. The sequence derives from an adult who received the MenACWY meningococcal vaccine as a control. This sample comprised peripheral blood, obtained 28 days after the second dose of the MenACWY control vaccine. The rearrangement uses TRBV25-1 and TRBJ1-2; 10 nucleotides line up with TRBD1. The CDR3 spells CASSEVGTGAYGYTF. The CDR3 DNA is TGTGCCAGCAGTGAAGTTGGGACAGGGGCCTATGGCTACACCTTC.